This T cell receptor (beta chain) was identified in a study of PD-1 blockade in classical Hodgkin lymphoma. Study-level background: Nivolumab was administered to patients intravenously at 3 mg/kg every 2 weeks.

V lost 4 bases and J lost 2, with 14 bases in between. The CDR3 has 16 residues. Germline lookup yields CDR1 SGHNT and CDR2 YENEEA. This table comes from immunoSEQ multiplex PCR, and its TCRdb copy is limited to in-frame clones, with some not included. The data hold around 60,000 clones, with around 89% observed a single time. Regarding this clone: Its cognate antigen is unknown.

Study-level findings and limits: A significant rise in TCR diversity was seen by C4D1 for CD4+ cells but not for CD8+ cells. Why repertoires differed is undefined; disease activity or prior therapy possibly contributed.

Each patient's relapse followed autologous stem cell transplantation, and brentuximab vedotin exposure varied. Reported best responses ranged across complete response, partial response or progressive disease. The source was peripheral blood mononuclear cells (PBMCs), collected before the second cycle of nivolumab. V usage is TRBV11-3 and J usage is TRBJ2-2; D is perhaps TRBD1 (6 bases). This receptor was obtained from a human donor with classical Hodgkin lymphoma. The CDR3 is CASSSAGTQNTGELFF. The CDR3, as DNA: TGTGCCAGCAGCTCAGCCGGGACACAAAACACCGGGGAGCTGTTTTTT. Drawing the rest from reference TRBV11-3 and TRBJ2-2, the complete variable domain is EAGVVQSPRYKIIEKKQPVAFWCNPISGHNTLYWYLQNLGQGPELLIRYENEEAVDDSQLPKDRFSAERLKGVDSTLKIQPAELGDSAVYLCASSSAGTQNTGELFFGEGSRLTVL.